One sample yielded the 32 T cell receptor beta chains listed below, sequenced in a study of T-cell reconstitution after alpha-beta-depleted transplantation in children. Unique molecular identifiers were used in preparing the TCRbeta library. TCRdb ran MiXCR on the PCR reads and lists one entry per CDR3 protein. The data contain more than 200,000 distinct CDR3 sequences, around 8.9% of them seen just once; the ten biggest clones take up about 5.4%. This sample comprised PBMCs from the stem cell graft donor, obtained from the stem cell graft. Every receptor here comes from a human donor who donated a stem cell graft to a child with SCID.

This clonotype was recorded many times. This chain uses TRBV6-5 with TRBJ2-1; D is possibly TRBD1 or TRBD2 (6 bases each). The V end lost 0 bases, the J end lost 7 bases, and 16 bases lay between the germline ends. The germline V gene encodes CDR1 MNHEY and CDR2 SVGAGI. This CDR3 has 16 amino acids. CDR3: CASSYSGGSGKNEQFF. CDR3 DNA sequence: TGTGCCAGCAGTTACTCGGGGGGCTCGGGTAAGAATGAGCAGTTCTTC.

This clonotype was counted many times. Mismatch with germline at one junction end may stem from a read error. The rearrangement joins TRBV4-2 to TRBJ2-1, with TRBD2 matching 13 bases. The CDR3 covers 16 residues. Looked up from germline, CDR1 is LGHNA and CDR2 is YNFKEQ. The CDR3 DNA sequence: TGTGCCAGCAGCGTTACTAGCGGGGGGGCCTATAATGAGCAGTTCTTC. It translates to CASSVTSGGAYNEQFF.

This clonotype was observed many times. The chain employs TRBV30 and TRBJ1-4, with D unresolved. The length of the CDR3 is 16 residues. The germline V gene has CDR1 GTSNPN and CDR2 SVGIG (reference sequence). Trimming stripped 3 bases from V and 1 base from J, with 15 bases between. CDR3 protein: CAWSPPRGRTNEKLFF. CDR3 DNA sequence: TGTGCCTGGAGCCCCCCCCGAGGACGAACTAATGAAAAACTGTTTTTT.

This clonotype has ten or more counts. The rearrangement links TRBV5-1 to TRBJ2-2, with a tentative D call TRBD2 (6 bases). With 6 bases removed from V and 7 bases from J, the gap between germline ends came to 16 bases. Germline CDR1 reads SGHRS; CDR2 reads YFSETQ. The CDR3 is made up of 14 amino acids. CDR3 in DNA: TGCGCCAGCACGGTCACGGGAGACGGCGGGGAGCTGTTTTTT. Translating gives CASTVTGDGGELFF.

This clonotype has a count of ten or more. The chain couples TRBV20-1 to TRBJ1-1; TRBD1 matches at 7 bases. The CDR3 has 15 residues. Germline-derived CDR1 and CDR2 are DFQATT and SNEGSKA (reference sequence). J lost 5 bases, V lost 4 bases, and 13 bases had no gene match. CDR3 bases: TGCAGTGCTATAGAACAGGCAGGGGGGGGTACTGAAGCTTTCTTT. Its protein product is CSAIEQAGGGTEAFF.

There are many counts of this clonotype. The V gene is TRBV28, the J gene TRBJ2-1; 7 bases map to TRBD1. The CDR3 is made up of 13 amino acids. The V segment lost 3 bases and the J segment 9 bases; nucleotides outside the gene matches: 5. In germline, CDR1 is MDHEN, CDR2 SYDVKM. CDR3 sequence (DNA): TGTGCCAGCAGTTTGGGACAGTACGGTGAGCAGTTCTTC. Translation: CASSLGQYGEQFF.

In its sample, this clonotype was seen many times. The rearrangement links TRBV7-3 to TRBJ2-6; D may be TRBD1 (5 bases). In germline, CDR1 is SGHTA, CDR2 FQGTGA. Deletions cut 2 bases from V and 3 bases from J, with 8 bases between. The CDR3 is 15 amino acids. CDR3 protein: CASSLSGYGANVLTF. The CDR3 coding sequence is TGTGCCAGCAGCTTATCAGGGTATGGGGCCAACGTCCTGACTTTC.

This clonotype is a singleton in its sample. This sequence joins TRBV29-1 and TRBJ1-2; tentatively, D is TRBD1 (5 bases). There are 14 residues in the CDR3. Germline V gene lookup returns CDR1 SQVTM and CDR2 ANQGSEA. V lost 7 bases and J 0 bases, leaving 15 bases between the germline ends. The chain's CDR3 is CSAEGQGPNYGYTF. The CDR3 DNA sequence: TGCAGCGCCGAGGGGCAGGGCCCTAACTATGGCTACACCTTC.

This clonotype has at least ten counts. Here the CDR3 reads CASSLSMSGTGLGYTF. The CDR3 DNA is TGTGCCAGCAGTTTAAGTATGAGTGGGACAGGGCTGGGCTACACCTTC. This rearrangement joins TRBV12-3 or TRBV12-4 to TRBJ1-2; 9 bases align to TRBD1. V lost 2 bases and J lost 8; bases outside the gene matches: 12. There are 16 residues in the CDR3.

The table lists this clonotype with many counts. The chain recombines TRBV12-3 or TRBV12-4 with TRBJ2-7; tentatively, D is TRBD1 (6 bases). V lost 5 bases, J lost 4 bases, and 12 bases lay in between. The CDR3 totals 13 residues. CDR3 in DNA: TGTGCCAGCAGTCACAGGGAGTCTTACGAGCAGTACTTC. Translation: CASSHRESYEQYF.

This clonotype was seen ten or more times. CDR3 region: CASSEQGGYGYTF. CDR3 coding DNA: TGCGCCAGCAGCGAACAGGGGGGCTATGGCTACACCTTC. The chain combines TRBV5-1 with TRBJ1-2; 8 bases agree with TRBD1. The J segment lost 4 bases and the V segment lost 4 bases, leaving 3 bases of the junction unmatched. Germline assignment: CDR1 SGHRS and CDR2 YFSETQ. The CDR3 spans 13 residues.

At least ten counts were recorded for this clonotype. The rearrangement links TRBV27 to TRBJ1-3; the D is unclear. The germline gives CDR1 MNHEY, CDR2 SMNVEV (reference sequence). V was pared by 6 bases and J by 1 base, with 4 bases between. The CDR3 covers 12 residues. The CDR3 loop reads CASRASGNTIYF. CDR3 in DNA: TGTGCCAGCAGAGCTTCTGGAAACACCATATATTTT.

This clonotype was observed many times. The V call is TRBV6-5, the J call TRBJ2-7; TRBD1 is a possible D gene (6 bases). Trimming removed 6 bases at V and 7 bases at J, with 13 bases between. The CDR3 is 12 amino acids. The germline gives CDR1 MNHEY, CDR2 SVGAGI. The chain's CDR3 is CASRQGSREQYF. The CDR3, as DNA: TGTGCCAGCAGACAGGGATCTAGGGAGCAGTACTTC.

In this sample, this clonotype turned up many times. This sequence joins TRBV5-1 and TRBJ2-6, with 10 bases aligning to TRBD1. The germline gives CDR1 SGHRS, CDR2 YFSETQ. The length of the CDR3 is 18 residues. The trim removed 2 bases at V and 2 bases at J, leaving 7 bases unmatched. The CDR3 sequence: CASSFGRDRGAGANVLTF. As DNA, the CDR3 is TGCGCCAGCAGCTTTGGTAGGGACAGGGGAGCTGGGGCCAACGTCCTGACTTTC.

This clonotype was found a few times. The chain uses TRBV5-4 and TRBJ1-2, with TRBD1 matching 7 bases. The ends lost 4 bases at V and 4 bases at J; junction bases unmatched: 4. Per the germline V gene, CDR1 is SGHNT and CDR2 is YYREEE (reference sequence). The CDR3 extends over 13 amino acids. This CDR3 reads CASSDRAAYGYTF. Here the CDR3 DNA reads TGTGCCAGCAGCGACAGGGCTGCCTATGGCTACACCTTC.

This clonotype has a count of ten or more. The CDR3 here is CASRDRTGGNSPLHF. The DNA for the CDR3 is TGTGCCAGCAGGGACCGGACAGGCGGGAATTCACCCCTCCACTTT. This chain links TRBV28 with TRBJ1-6; 7 bases line up with TRBD1. The CDR3 spans 15 residues. V lost 6 bases to trimming and J lost 7 bases; unmatched junction nucleotides: 9. Per the germline V gene, CDR1 is MDHEN and CDR2 is SYDVKM.

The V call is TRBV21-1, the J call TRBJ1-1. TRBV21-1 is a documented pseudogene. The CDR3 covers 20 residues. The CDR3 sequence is CATRSRHPSHATDMNTEAFF. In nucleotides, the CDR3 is TGTGCCACCAGGTCAAGGCACCCGAGCCACGCAACCGACATGAACACTGAAGCTTTCTTT.

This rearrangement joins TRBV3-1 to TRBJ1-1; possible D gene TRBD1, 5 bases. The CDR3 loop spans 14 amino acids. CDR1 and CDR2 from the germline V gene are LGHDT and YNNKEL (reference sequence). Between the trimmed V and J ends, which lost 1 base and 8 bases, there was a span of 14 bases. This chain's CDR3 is CASSQASGSAEAFF. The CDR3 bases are TGTGCCAGCAGCCAAGCCTCAGGGTCGGCCGAAGCTTTCTTT.

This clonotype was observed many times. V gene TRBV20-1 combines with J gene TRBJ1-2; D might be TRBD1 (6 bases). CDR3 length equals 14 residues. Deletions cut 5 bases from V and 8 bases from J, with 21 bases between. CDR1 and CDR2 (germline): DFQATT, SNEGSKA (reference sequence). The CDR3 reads CSADPVDRPRGYTF. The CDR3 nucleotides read TGCAGTGCTGACCCCGTTGACAGGCCCAGGGGCTACACCTTC.

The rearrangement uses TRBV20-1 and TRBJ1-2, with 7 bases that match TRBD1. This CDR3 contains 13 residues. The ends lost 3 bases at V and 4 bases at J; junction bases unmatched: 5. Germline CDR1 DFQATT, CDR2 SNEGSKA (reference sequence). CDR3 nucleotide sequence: TGCAGTGCTAGGTTCGGACAGGTCTATGGCTACACCTTC. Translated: CSARFGQVYGYTF.

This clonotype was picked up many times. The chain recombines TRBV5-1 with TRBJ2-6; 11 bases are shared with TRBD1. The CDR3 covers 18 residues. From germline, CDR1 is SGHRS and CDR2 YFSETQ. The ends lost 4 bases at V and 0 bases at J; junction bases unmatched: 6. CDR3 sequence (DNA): TGCGCCAGCAGCCGAGGGACAGGGGGACGCTCTGGGGCCAACGTCCTGACTTTC. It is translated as CASSRGTGGRSGANVLTF.

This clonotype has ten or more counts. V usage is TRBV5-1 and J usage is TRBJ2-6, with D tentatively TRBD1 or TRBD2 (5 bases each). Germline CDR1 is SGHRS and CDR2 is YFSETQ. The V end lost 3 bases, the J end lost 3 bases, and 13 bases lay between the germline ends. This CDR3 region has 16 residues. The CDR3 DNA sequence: TGCGCCAGCAGCTCCGGTCCGGGGCTTGGGGCCAACGTCCTGACTTTC. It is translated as CASSSGPGLGANVLTF.

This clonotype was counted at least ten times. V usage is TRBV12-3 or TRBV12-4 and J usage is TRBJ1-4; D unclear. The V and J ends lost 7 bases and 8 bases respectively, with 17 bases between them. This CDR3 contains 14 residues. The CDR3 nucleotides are TGTGCCAGCATAAGAAACCTAGAGAGGGAAAAACTGTTTTTT. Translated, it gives CASIRNLEREKLFF.

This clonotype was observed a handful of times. CDR3 nucleotide sequence: TGTGCCAGCAGGGGGACAGATGCGCCCCAGCATTTT. Its translation: CASRGTDAPQHF. This chain links TRBV12-3 or TRBV12-4 with TRBJ1-5; 7 bases are shared with TRBD1. The CDR3 totals 12 residues. Trimming cost V 6 bases and J 9 bases; bases outside gene matches: 5.

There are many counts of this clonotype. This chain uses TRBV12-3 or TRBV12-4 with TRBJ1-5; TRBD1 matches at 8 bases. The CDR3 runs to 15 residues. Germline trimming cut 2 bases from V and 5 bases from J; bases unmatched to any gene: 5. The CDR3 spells CASSLTGQVDQPQHF. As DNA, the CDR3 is TGTGCCAGCAGTTTAACGGGACAGGTTGATCAGCCCCAGCATTTT.

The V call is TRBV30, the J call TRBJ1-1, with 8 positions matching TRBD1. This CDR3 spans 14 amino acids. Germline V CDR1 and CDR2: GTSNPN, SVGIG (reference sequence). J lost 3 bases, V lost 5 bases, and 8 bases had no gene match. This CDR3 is CAWDPGQEDTEAFF. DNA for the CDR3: TGTGCCTGGGATCCGGGACAGGAGGACACTGAAGCTTTCTTT.

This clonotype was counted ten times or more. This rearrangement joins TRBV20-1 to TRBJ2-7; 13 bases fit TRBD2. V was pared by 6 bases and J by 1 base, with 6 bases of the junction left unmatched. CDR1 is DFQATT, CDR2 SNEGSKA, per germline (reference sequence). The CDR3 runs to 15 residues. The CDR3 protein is CSAQTSGGQSYEQYF. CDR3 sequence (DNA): TGCAGTGCGCAGACTAGCGGGGGGCAATCCTACGAGCAGTACTTC.

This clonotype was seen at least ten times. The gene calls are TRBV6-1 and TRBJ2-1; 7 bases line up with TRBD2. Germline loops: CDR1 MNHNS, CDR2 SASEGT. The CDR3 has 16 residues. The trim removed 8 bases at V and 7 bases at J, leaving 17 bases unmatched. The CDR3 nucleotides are TGTGCCAGCGGATCCCGAGGACTAGTTATAAAGAATGAGCAGTTCTTC. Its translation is CASGSRGLVIKNEQFF.

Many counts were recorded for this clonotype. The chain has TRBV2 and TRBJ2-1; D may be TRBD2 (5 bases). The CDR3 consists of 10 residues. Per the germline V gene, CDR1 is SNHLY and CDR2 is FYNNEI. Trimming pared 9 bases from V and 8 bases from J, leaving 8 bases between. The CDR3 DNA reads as TGTGCCAGTGAGGGAGATGAGCAGTTCTTC. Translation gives CASEGDEQFF.

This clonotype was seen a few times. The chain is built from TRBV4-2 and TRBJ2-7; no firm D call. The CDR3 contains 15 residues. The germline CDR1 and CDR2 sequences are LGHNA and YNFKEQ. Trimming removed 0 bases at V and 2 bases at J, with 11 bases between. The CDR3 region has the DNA TGTGCCAGCAGCCAAGAAATCGGCGGAACCTACGAGCAGTACTTC. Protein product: CASSQEIGGTYEQYF.

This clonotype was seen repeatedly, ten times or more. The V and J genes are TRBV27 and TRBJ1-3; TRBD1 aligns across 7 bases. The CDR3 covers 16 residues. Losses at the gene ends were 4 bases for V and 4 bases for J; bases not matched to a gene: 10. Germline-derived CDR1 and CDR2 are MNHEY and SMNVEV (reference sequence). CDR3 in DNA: TGTGCCAGCAGTTCCCTGACAGGGCTTAACGGAAACACCATATATTTT. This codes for CASSSLTGLNGNTIYF.

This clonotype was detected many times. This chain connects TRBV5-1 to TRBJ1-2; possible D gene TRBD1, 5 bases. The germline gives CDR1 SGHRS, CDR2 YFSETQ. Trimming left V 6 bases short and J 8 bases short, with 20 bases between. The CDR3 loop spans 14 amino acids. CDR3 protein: CASTLGRGSDGYTF. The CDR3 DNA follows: TGCGCCAGCACCCTAGGAAGGGGTTCGGACGGCTACACCTTC.